This T cell receptor (beta chain) stems from a study of patients and donors after allogeneic stem cell transplantation. TCRdb passed the RT-PCR reads through MiXCR, listing each CDR3 protein once. The sample carries more than 850,000 distinct CDR3 sequences, 15% to 20% recorded once. Germline values: CDR1 DFQATT, CDR2 SNEGSKA (reference sequence). The CDR3 is 15 residues long. The ends were cut back, 0 bases at V and 1 base at J, with 12 bases in the middle. The chain recombines TRBV20-1 with TRBJ1-1, with unresolved D. Specimen: blood, either unsorted or a sorted T cell fraction (not recorded which). The source of this sequence is a human donor who was either an allogeneic HSCT recipient or a stem cell or donor lymphocyte infusion donor (not recorded which). It is not recorded whose cells these are; they may come from a transplant donor. In DNA form, the CDR3 reads TGCAGTGCTAGAGATCAAAAGTTCGAGAACACTGAAGCTTTCTTT. This encodes CSARDQKFENTEAFF.